Each of the 15 T cell receptor beta chains below was sequenced from the same sample in a study of CD8+ T cells in alopecia areata. Treatment indicated: oral pan-JAK inhibitor, 5-10 mg twice daily. RNA extraction was followed by reverse transcription into cDNA, which acted as the sequencing template. Assay: immunoSEQ multiplex PCR; the TCRdb copy retains only in-frame clones and omits some. The sample lists about 260,000 clones, about 60% occurring once. The source was CD4+ T cells sorted from blood, collected at approximately week 52, from a patient treated with tofacitinib. Receptors originate from a human donor with alopecia areata.

The chain combines TRBV5-1 with TRBJ2-3; unclear D gene. The CDR3 loop spans 14 amino acids. The germline V gene has CDR1 SGHRS and CDR2 YFSETQ. The V end was cut by 4 bases, the J end by 6 bases, with 15 bases between. The CDR3 coding sequence is TGCGCCAGCAGCCACGGTTCCGATTTGGATACGCAGTATTTT. It yields the protein CASSHGSDLDTQYF.

V usage is TRBV2 and J usage is TRBJ1-6, with 9 positions matching TRBD1. The CDR3 runs 12 residues. Germline assignment: CDR1 SNHLY and CDR2 FYNNEI. V dropped 8 bases and J dropped 11; count of bases not matched to a gene: 4. This chain's CDR3 is CASGDRAPPLHF. The CDR3, as DNA: TGTGCCAGCGGGGACAGGGCGCCACCCCTCCACTTT. The variable domain in full, with the rest retrieved from reference TRBV2 and TRBJ1-6, is EPEVTQTPSHQVTQMGQEVILRCVPISNHLYFYWYRQILGQKVEFLVSFYNNEISEKSEIFDDQFSVERPDGSNFTLKIRSTKLEDSAMYFCASGDRAPPLHFGNGTRLTVT.

The V call is TRBV4-3, the J call TRBJ1-1; the match to TRBD1 covers 9 bases. The germline gives CDR1 LGHNA, CDR2 YSLEER. V trimming: 5 bases; J trimming: 0 bases; junction bases outside the gene matches: 4. CDR3 length equals 15 residues. The CDR3 nucleotides are TGCGCCAGCAGCAGGGGGACAGGGTTGAACACTGAAGCTTTCTTT. Translated: CASSRGTGLNTEAFF.

The table lists this clone with a count of one. The genes are TRBV18 and TRBJ1-1; D ambiguous. Germline CDR1 KGHSH, CDR2 LQKENI. This CDR3 is 14 amino acids long. Trimming shortened V by 1 base and J by 2 bases, and 8 bases separated the two germline ends. The CDR3 region has the DNA TGTGCCAGCTCACCACTCGACCGTAACACTGAAGCTTTCTTT. Protein product: CASSPLDRNTEAFF.

Here the CDR3 reads CATSREGTGVEKLFF. In DNA form, the CDR3 reads TGTGCCACCAGCAGAGAAGGGACAGGGGTCGAAAAACTGTTTTTT. This chain uses TRBV15 with TRBJ1-4; 10 bases are shared with TRBD1. This CDR3 has 15 residues. J gave up 8 bases and V 0 bases, and 3 bases lay outside the gene matches. Germline V gives CDR1 LNHNV, CDR2 YYDKDF (reference sequence).

This clone was observed a single time. V gene TRBV25-1 combines with J gene TRBJ2-2; D not resolved. The V end was cut by 1 base, the J end by 1 base, with 4 bases between. This CDR3 spans 14 amino acids. CDR1 and CDR2 (germline): MGHDK, SYGVNS. CDR3 bases: TGTGCCAGCAGTGAATTCGTGAACACCGGGGAGCTGTTTTTT. Protein: CASSEFVNTGELFF.

The chain uses TRBV7-8 and TRBJ1-1; no clear D gene. V lost 1 base and J 4 bases, leaving 16 bases between the germline ends. This CDR3 comprises 16 residues. The germline V gene has CDR1 SGHVS and CDR2 FQNEAQ. Here the CDR3 DNA reads TGTGCCAGCAGCTTAGGAACCGGTCTCACGGGCACTGAAGCTTTCTTT. It yields the protein CASSLGTGLTGTEAFF.

The V and J genes are TRBV6-5 and TRBJ1-2; the match to TRBD1 covers 9 bases. The CDR3 covers 13 residues. V shed 6 bases, J shed 7 bases, and the junction held 6 bases outside the gene matches. Germline V gene sequence: CDR1 MNHEY, CDR2 SVGAGI. The CDR3 loop reads CASSLGQGLGYTF. In nucleotides, the CDR3 is TGTGCCAGCAGCTTAGGACAGGGGCTTGGCTACACCTTC.

V is TRBV5-1 and J is TRBJ2-2, with unresolved D. V was cut by 0 bases and J by 3 bases, with 6 bases left in between. The CDR3 extends over 14 amino acids. Germline CDR1 and CDR2: SGHRS and YFSETQ. The CDR3 reads CASSLAVDTGELFF. CDR3 nucleotides: TGCGCCAGCAGCTTGGCAGTGGACACCGGGGAGCTGTTTTTT.

The genes are TRBV6-6 and TRBJ1-2, with TRBD1 matching over 7 bases. J was trimmed by 2 bases and V by 5 bases; bases with no gene match: 2. The CDR3 loop spans 13 amino acids. Germline V CDR1 and CDR2: MNHNY, SVGAGI (reference sequence). The CDR3 DNA follows: TGTGCCAGCAGTCCACAGGGGAACTATGGCTACACCTTC. Its translation: CASSPQGNYGYTF.

The chain uses TRBV5-6 and TRBJ2-6; TRBD1 aligns across 7 bases. Germline V gives CDR1 SGHDT, CDR2 YYEEEE. J lost 2 bases, V lost 1 base, and 6 bases had no gene match. The CDR3 covers 17 residues. The CDR3 reads CASSLTLTGAGANVLTF. As DNA, the CDR3 is TGTGCCAGCAGCTTGACCCTTACAGGGGCTGGGGCCAACGTCCTGACTTTC.

This sequence joins TRBV7-9 and TRBJ1-2, with D uncertain. This CDR3 region has 14 residues. Germline assignment: CDR1 SEHNR and CDR2 FQNEAQ (reference sequence). V was trimmed by 2 bases and J by 2 bases, leaving 9 bases between them. CDR3 coding DNA: TGTGCCAGCAGCTTATCCCGGGTAAACTATGGCTACACCTTC. Its protein is CASSLSRVNYGYTF.

V gene TRBV30 combines with J gene TRBJ1-1; TRBD1 matches 9 bases. Trimming cost V 2 bases and J 8 bases; bases outside gene matches: 12. The V gene's germline CDR1 is GTSNPN and CDR2 SVGIG (reference sequence). The CDR3 is 15 residues long. The CDR3 DNA reads as TGTGCCTGGAGTCCCCTCGGGACAGGGCATGGAGAAGCTTTCTTT. Its translation: CAWSPLGTGHGEAFF. Full variable domain (outside the CDR3, taken from reference TRBV30 and TRBJ1-1): SQTIHQWPATLVQPVGSPLSLECTVEGTSNPNLYWYRQAAGRGLQLLFYSVGIGQISSEVPQNLSASRPQDRQFILSSKKLLLSDSGFYLCAWSPLGTGHGEAFFGQGTRLTVV.

This sequence joins TRBV5-6 and TRBJ2-5, with TRBD1 identical over 7 bases. Germline-derived CDR1 and CDR2 are SGHDT and YYEEEE. The CDR3 length is 16 residues. The junction had 9 bases not matched to a gene; V was cut back by 4 bases and J by 0 bases. The CDR3 bases are TGTGCCAGCAGCATCCTGACAGGGACATACCAAGAGACCCAGTACTTC. This sequence encodes CASSILTGTYQETQYF.

The V and J genes are TRBV27 and TRBJ2-3; tentative D call: TRBD2 (5 bases). The V end lost 7 bases, the J end lost 1 base, and 15 bases lay between the germline ends. This CDR3 spans 15 amino acids. Germline CDR1 reads MNHEY; CDR2 reads SMNVEV (reference sequence). The CDR3: CASTRRLLGTDTQYF. In DNA form, the CDR3 reads TGTGCCAGCACGAGGAGGCTTCTTGGCACAGATACGCAGTATTTT.